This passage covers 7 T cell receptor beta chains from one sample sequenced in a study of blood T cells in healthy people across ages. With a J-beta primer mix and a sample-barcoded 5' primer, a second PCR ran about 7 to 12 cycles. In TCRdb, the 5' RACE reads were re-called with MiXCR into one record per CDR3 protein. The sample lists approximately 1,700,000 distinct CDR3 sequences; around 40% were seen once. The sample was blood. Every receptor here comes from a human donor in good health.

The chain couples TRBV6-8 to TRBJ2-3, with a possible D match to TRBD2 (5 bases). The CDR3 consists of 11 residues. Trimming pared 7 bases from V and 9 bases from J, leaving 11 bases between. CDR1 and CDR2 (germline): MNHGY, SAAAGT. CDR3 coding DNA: TGTGCCAGCATTGGAGGCGACACGCAGTATTTT. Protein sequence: CASIGGDTQYF.

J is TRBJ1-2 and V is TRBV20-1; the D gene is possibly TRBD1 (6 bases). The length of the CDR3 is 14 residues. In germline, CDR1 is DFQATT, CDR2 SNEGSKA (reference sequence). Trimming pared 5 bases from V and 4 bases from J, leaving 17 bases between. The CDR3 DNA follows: TGCAGTGCTGGCACTGGACAGCAGATCTATGGCTACACCTTC. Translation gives CSAGTGQQIYGYTF.

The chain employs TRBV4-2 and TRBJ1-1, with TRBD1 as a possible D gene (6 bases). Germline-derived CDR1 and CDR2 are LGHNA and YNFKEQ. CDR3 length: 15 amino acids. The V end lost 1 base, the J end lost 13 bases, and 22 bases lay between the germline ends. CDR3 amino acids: CASSQVATGKSSNFF. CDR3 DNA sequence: TGTGCCAGCAGCCAAGTTGCAACAGGGAAGTCCAGCAATTTCTTT.

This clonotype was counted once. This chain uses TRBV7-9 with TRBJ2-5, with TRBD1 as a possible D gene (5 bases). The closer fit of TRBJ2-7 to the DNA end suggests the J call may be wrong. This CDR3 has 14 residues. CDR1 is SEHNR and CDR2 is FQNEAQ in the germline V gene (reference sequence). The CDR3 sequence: CASGWVRASYEQYF. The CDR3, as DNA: TGTGCCAGCGGCTGGGTCAGGGCCTCGTACGAGCAGTACTTC.

This CDR3 is CASSPTEANTEAFF. DNA for the CDR3: TGTGCCAGCAGTCCGACAGAAGCGAACACTGAAGCTTTCTTT. The V call is TRBV2, the J call TRBJ1-1, with D perhaps matching TRBD1 (5 bases). Trimming removed 5 bases from V and 1 base from J, with 11 bases in between. CDR3 length equals 14 residues. Looked up from germline, CDR1 is SNHLY and CDR2 is FYNNEI. The full variable domain, completed using reference TRBV2 and TRBJ1-1, is EPEVTQTPSHQVTQMGQEVILRCVPISNHLYFYWYRQILGQKVEFLVSFYNNEISEKSEIFDDQFSVERPDGSNFTLKIRSTKLEDSAMYFCASSPTEANTEAFFGQGTRLTVV.

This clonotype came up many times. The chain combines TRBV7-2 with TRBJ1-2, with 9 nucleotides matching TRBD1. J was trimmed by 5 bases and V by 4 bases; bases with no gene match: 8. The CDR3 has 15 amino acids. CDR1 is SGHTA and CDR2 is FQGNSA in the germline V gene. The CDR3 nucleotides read TGTGCCAGCAGCTCAGCGCCGGGACAGGGATATGGCTACACCTTC. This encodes CASSSAPGQGYGYTF. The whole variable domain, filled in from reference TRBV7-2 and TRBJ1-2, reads GAGVSQSPSNKVTEKGKDVELRCDPISGHTALYWYRQSLGQGLEFLIYFQGNSAPDKSGLPSDRFSAERTGGSVSTLTIQRTQQEDSAVYLCASSSAPGQGYGYTFGSGTRLTVV.

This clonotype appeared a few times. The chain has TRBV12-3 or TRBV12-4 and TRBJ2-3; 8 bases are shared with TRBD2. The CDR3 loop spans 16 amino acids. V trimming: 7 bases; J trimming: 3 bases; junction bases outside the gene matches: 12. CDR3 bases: TGTGCCAGCATACCGGTGGGGGGACTAGAAACAGATACGCAGTATTTT. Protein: CASIPVGGLETDTQYF.